One sample yielded the 16 T cell receptor beta chains listed below, sequenced in a study of blood T cell repertoires in COVID-19. Profiled with immunoSEQ multiplex PCR; TCRdb holds only in-frame clones, not every one. The table lists approximately 50,000 clones, about nine tenths of them singletons, with 6.2% in the top ten. The sequencing input was peripheral blood. These receptors originate from a middle-aged man with acute or convalescent COVID-19.

The chain is built from TRBV7-9 and TRBJ2-1, with 12 bases lining up with TRBD2. V lost 1 base to trimming and J lost 4 bases; unmatched junction nucleotides: 8. CDR1 and CDR2 from the germline V gene are SEHNR and FQNEAQ (reference sequence). The CDR3 runs to 18 residues. The chain's CDR3 is CASSLGPVGLAGYNEQFF. The CDR3 DNA sequence: TGTGCCAGCAGCTTAGGCCCCGTCGGACTAGCGGGGTACAATGAGCAGTTCTTC.

This clone occurred once. The genes are TRBV12-3 or TRBV12-4 and TRBJ1-2; unclear D gene. The CDR3 has 13 residues. V was trimmed by 3 bases and J by 4 bases, leaving 9 bases between them. The CDR3: CASSLEAPYGYTF. Written as DNA, the CDR3 is TGTGCCAGCAGTTTGGAGGCGCCCTATGGCTACACCTTC.

The chain combines TRBV4-1 with TRBJ1-5, with D unclear. Germline V gene lookup returns CDR1 MGHRA and CDR2 YSYEKL. Trimming removed 3 bases at V and 0 bases at J, with 9 bases between. The CDR3 covers 15 residues. In DNA, the CDR3 is TGCGCCAGCAGCCAGAGAGACACTAGCAATCAGCCCCAGCATTTT. Its protein product is CASSQRDTSNQPQHF.

The chain couples TRBV6-5 to TRBJ1-1, with D uncertain. Trimming removed 6 bases from V and 5 bases from J, with 13 bases in between. The CDR3 length is 13 residues. Germline CDR1 and CDR2: MNHEY and SVGAGI. The CDR3 DNA sequence: TGTGCCAGCAGCCTAGAGGGCGTGACTGAAGCTTTCTTT. Its translation is CASSLEGVTEAFF.

The chain combines TRBV21-1 with TRBJ2-6; the D call of TRBD2 is as the table states it, not checked on the DNA. TRBV21-1 is shown as a pseudogene. This CDR3 is 21 amino acids long. The CDR3 here is CASSKVSSRGLPTSGANVLTF. CDR3 in DNA: TGTGCCAGCAGCAAAGTATCTTCTAGGGGACTCCCAACCTCTGGGGCCAACGTCCTGACTTTC.

The rearrangement joins TRBV27 to TRBJ2-1; TRBD2 matches at 10 bases. J lost 0 bases, V lost 3 bases, and 5 bases had no gene match. This CDR3 contains 17 residues. Per the germline V gene, CDR1 is MNHEY and CDR2 is SMNVEV (reference sequence). The CDR3 nucleotides read TGTGCCAGCAGTTTTTCGGCTAGCGGGAGCTCCTACAATGAGCAGTTCTTC. Protein: CASSFSASGSSYNEQFF.

The chain recombines TRBV11-2 with TRBJ2-6, with D possibly TRBD2 on 7 matching bases. V was pared by 7 bases and J by 0 bases, with 16 bases between. The CDR3 is made up of 17 amino acids. Germline CDR1 SGHAT, CDR2 FQNNGV. The CDR3 DNA is TGTGCCAGCACTGTGGTGGGGGGGCACTCTGGGGCCAACGTCCTGACTTTC. It codes for CASTVVGGHSGANVLTF.

This sequence joins TRBV24-1 and TRBJ2-5, with a weak D call TRBD2 (6 bases). V was pared by 5 bases and J by 6 bases, with 15 bases between. CDR3 length: 14 residues. Germline CDR1 KGHDR, CDR2 SFDVKD. Here the CDR3 DNA reads TGTGCCACCAGTGCTGGGGGACTTCTTAAGACCCAGTACTTC. Protein product: CATSAGGLLKTQYF.

This sequence joins TRBV30 and TRBJ1-6, with D hard to call. Trimming took 5 bases from V and 7 from J, leaving 9 bases between them. CDR1 and CDR2 from the germline V gene are GTSNPN and SVGIG (reference sequence). The CDR3 runs to 12 residues. CDR3 region: CAWAVVNSPLHF. CDR3 in DNA: TGTGCCTGGGCCGTTGTGAATTCACCCCTCCACTTT. The full variable domain, rest sourced from reference TRBV30 and TRBJ1-6, is SQTIHQWPATLVQPVGSPLSLECTVEGTSNPNLYWYRQAAGRGLQLLFYSVGIGQISSEVPQNLSASRPQDRQFILSSKKLLLSDSGFYLCAWAVVNSPLHFGNGTRLTVT.

This rearrangement joins TRBV25-1 to TRBJ1-2; no definite D call. Between the trimmed V and J ends, which lost 3 bases and 8 bases, there was a span of 10 bases. The germline CDR1 and CDR2 sequences are MGHDK and SYGVNS. The CDR3 covers 12 residues. CDR3 sequence: CASSEGERGYTF. CDR3 DNA sequence: TGTGCCAGCAGTGAGGGAGAGCGGGGCTACACCTTC.

V is TRBV19 and J is TRBJ1-1, with D unresolved. Trimming took off 2 bases at V and 1 base at J, with 11 bases between the two ends. The CDR3 extends over 15 amino acids. Germline-derived CDR1 and CDR2 are LNHDA and SQIVND (reference sequence). The CDR3 sequence: CASSIRWSGNTEAFF. For the CDR3, the DNA is TGTGCCAGTAGTATACGCTGGAGTGGGAACACTGAAGCTTTCTTT.

The J gene is TRBJ1-1, the V gene TRBV5-1; 9 nucleotides align to TRBD1. V shed 0 bases and J 1 base; nucleotides not matched to a gene: 4. The germline CDR1 and CDR2 sequences are SGHRS and YFSETQ. The CDR3 is 16 residues long. DNA for the CDR3: TGCGCCAGCAGCTTGGACGGGACAGGGCAGAACACTGAAGCTTTCTTT. Translating gives CASSLDGTGQNTEAFF.

The chain links TRBV19 to TRBJ1-4, with a tentative D call TRBD1 (5 bases). Per the germline V gene, CDR1 is LNHDA and CDR2 is SQIVND (reference sequence). Trimming removed 3 bases from V and 4 bases from J, with 12 bases in between. The CDR3 sequence is 15 residues long. CDR3 sequence reads: CASSIQTAYNEKLFF. The CDR3 DNA is TGTGCCAGTAGTATCCAGACAGCATATAATGAAAAACTGTTTTTT.

This sequence joins TRBV27 and TRBJ1-2; 7 bases are a match to TRBD1. The V gene end was trimmed by 6 bases and the J gene end by 5 bases; junction bases not matched to a gene: 3. The CDR3 is made up of 12 amino acids. Germline CDR1 and CDR2: MNHEY and SMNVEV (reference sequence). The CDR3 nucleotides read TGTGCCAGCAGACAGGGGAAGTATGGCTACACCTTC. Its protein product is CASRQGKYGYTF.

This clone was observed once. CDR3 residues: CASSLGTSGSYEQYF. In DNA, the CDR3 is TGTGCCAGCAGCTTGGGGACTAGCGGCTCCTACGAGCAGTACTTC. The chain links TRBV5-5 to TRBJ2-7; 10 bases match TRBD2. CDR3 length: 15 amino acids. Germline trimming cut 0 bases from V and 0 bases from J; bases unmatched to any gene: 0. Germline V gene data show CDR1 as SGHKS and CDR2 as YYEKEE (reference sequence).

The gene calls are TRBV7-6 and TRBJ2-6; D may be TRBD2 (5 bases). Trimming stripped 1 base from V and 0 bases from J, with 7 bases between. The germline CDR1 and CDR2 sequences are SGHVS and FNYEAQ. There are 16 residues in the CDR3. CDR3 protein: CASSLVASSGANVLTF. The CDR3 nucleotides are TGTGCCAGCAGCTTAGTAGCGAGCTCTGGGGCCAACGTCCTGACTTTC. Supplemented by reference TRBV7-6 and TRBJ2-6, the full variable domain reads GAGVSQSPRYKVTKRGQDVALRCDPISGHVSLYWYRQALGQGPEFLTYFNYEAQQDKSGLPNDRFSAERPEGSISTLTIQRTEQRDSAMYRCASSLVASSGANVLTFGAGSRLTVL.